This TCR beta chain was profiled in a study of tissue T cells after allogeneic stem cell transplantation. Study conclusions and caveats: Within patients, tissue anatomy strongly shaped TCR repertoire composition.

This research-autopsy study prospectively enrolled adult allogeneic hematopoietic cell transplant recipients with steroid-refractory graft-versus-host disease. The data were produced by immunoSEQ multiplex PCR, yet TCRdb's version contains in-frame clones alone and is incomplete. The sample holds about 3,100 clones, roughly 75% seen once. The V gene lost 3 bases and the J gene lost 1 base, with 7 bases spanning the gap. The CDR3 loop spans 15 amino acids. Germline loops: CDR1 SGHAT, CDR2 FQNNGV. The table lists this clone with a few counts. Its antigen is still unknown. The origin of this receptor is a male patient aged 60 or older with steroid-refractory graft-versus-host disease after an allogeneic stem cell transplant. These T cells may partly come from the graft donor. The rearrangement uses TRBV11-2 and TRBJ2-6, with a weak D call TRBD1 (6 bases). Sequenced here: small intestine tissue, sampled at autopsy. The CDR3 nucleotides are TGTGCCAGCAGCTTCGGACAGTCTGGGGCCAACGTCCTGACTTTC. Residues: CASSFGQSGANVLTF.